The sequence of this T cell receptor beta chain was determined in a study of T cell responses to AZD1222 COVID-19 vaccine. Study context: Recipients boosted at about 4 weeks or about 12 weeks are pooled. Points from the study as a whole: Donors in the cohort were predominantly white British and more often female, and clonal diversity was possibly underestimated. The span of vaccine-associated CD4 TCRs extended across spike, with dominance at 160-218 and 743-854.

TCRdb's table, derived via immunoSEQ multiplex PCR, lists solely in-frame clones and lacks some. The sample has 95,000 to 150,000 clones; approximately 90% are singletons. CDR1 is MDHEN and CDR2 is SYDVKM in the germline V gene. The germline V and J ends were trimmed by 2 bases and 4 bases, with 20 bases remaining between them. The CDR3 covers 17 residues. Comment on this clone: What it binds is not known.

The chain links TRBV28 to TRBJ1-2; D possibly corresponds to TRBD1 (5 bases). This material consisted of peripheral blood, taken on day 0 of AZD1222 vaccination. The sequence came from an adult in good health. The CDR3 DNA reads TGTGCCAGCAGTTTAAACCCTGAGACCGGGCAGGGCTATGGCTACACCTTC. The encoded protein is CASSLNPETGQGYGYTF.